These T cell receptor beta chains were read from a single sample in a study of shared clonotypes between healthy human individuals. Measured with immunoSEQ multiplex PCR; TCRdb has only the in-frame clones, and not every one. The sample shows some 2,100,000 clones, approximately 96% of them seen only once. The sequenced sample was naive CD4+ T cells sorted from blood. Receptors originate from a man aged 18 to 29 in good health. Each CDR3 is given with its conserved first and last residue. Fields, in order: V gene, clone size, J gene, D gene, CDR3 DNA, CDR3 protein. The D gene is left open where the match is weak. Some rows mark clone size as missing; the rest say once, few, many or name a class of expanded clone.

>TRBV5-1|NA|TRBJ2-5|TRBD2
TGCGCCAGCAGCTTGGCCACTAGCGGGGGGCCGTCCATCCCAAAAGAGACCCAGTACTTC
CASSLATSGGPSIPKETQYF
>TRBV7-2|NA|TRBJ2-1|NA
TGTGCCAGCCTATCCCCGAGGAGCTCCTACAATGAGCAGTTCTTC
CASLSPRSSYNEQFF
>TRBV28|NA|TRBJ2-3|NA
TGTGCCAGCAGTTCCCTGCCGAGGGATACGCAGTATTTT
CASSSLPRDTQYF
>TRBV27|NA|TRBJ2-1|TRBD1
TGTGCCAGCAGTGAACAGGGGAGTCCCGGGTCCTACAATGAGCAGTTCTTC
CASSEQGSPGSYNEQFF
>TRBV4-1|NA|TRBJ2-7|TRBD2
TGCGCCAGCAGCCAAGATCGGGAGGTAATCAACGAGCAGTACTTC
CASSQDREVINEQYF
>TRBV10-3|NA|TRBJ2-5|TRBD2
TGTGCCATCACCGATAGCGGGGGGGCTAGCGAGACCCAGTACTTC
CAITDSGGASETQYF
>TRBV5-1|NA|TRBJ2-5|TRBD2
TGCGCCAGCAGCCTTACTAGCGGGAGGGCCTTAGGGGAAGAGACCCAGTACTTC
CASSLTSGRALGEETQYF
>TRBV6-4|NA|TRBJ1-1|NA
TGTGCCAGCGCTACCGCGGGGGGGTATAGTATTGAAGCTTTCTTT
CASATAGGYSIEAFF
>TRBV4-1|few|TRBJ1-6|NA
TGCGCCAGCAGCCAAGCTAATTCTTTGGGCTCACCCCTCCACTTT
CASSQANSLGSPLHF
>TRBV6-1|NA|TRBJ2-7|NA
TGTGCCAGCAGTAGCCGGGACGGAGCATACGAGCAGTACTTC
CASSSRDGAYEQYF
>TRBV6-1|once|TRBJ1-3|NA
TGTGCCAGCAGGGACGTTGGAAACACCATATATTTT
CASRDVGNTIYF
>TRBV4-2|NA|TRBJ2-4|NA
TGTGCCAGCAGCCAGGATTGGGGCATTCAGTACTTC
CASSQDWGIQYF
>TRBV5-4|NA|TRBJ2-3|NA
TGTGCCAGCAGCTACAAAGGTGCAGATACGCAGTATTTT
CASSYKGADTQYF
>TRBV27|NA|TRBJ1-5|NA
TGTGCCAGCAGTTTTAGGGGCCCCGGCAATCAGCCCCAGCATTTT
CASSFRGPGNQPQHF
>TRBV27|NA|TRBJ2-2|NA
TGTGCCAGCCAGGTGTTGGGCAGCAACACCGGGGAGCTGTTTTTT
CASQVLGSNTGELFF
>TRBV5-1|NA|TRBJ2-3|NA
TGCGCCAGCAGCTTCTGGGATCGCACAGATACGCAGTATTTT
CASSFWDRTDTQYF
>TRBV30|few|TRBJ1-2|NA
TGTGCCTGGAGTGTGTGGGGCGACTATGGCTACACCTTC
CAWSVWGDYGYTF
>TRBV9|NA|TRBJ2-2|TRBD1
TGTGCCAGCAGCCGGGACAGCGCGAACACCGGGGAGCTGTTTTTT
CASSRDSANTGELFF
>TRBV18|NA|TRBJ2-7|TRBD1
TGTGCCAGCTCACCACCCCAGGGGGCAGGCGAGCAGTACTTC
CASSPPQGAGEQYF
>TRBV7-8|once|TRBJ1-2|NA
TGTGCCAGCAGCTTAGCGATAGGACAGCACTATGGCTACACCTTC
CASSLAIGQHYGYTF
>TRBV13|NA|TRBJ2-7|TRBD2
TGTGCCAGCAGCTTGGGACTAGCGGGGAGGGGATACGAGCAGTACTTC
CASSLGLAGRGYEQYF
>TRBV30|NA|TRBJ2-1|NA
TGTGCCTGGAGTTTAGACAATGAGCAGTTCTTC
CAWSLDNEQFF
>TRBV6-5|NA|TRBJ1-4|NA
TGTGCCAGCAGTTACCGGCATAATGAAAAACTGTTTTTT
CASSYRHNEKLFF
>TRBV4-3|NA|TRBJ2-1|TRBD2
TGCGCCAGCAGCCAAGATGCGGGAGGGTCCTACAATGAGCAGTTCTTC
CASSQDAGGSYNEQFF
>TRBV11-3|NA|TRBJ2-7|NA
TGTGCCAGCAGCTCCTCCGGACAATACGAGCAGTACTTC
CASSSSGQYEQYF
>TRBV6-1|NA|TRBJ2-7|TRBD2
TGTGCCAGCAGTGAAGAATCACTAGCGGGAGTCTACGAGCAGTACTTC
CASSEESLAGVYEQYF
>TRBV10-3|NA|TRBJ2-5|NA
TGTGCCATCAGTGAGTCGGGGGTGGAGACCCAGTACTTC
CAISESGVETQYF
>TRBV5-1|NA|TRBJ2-7|NA
TGCGCCAGCAGCTTGAGCAGCTCCTACGAGCAGTACTTC
CASSLSSSYEQYF
>TRBV19|NA|TRBJ1-1|NA
TGTGCCAGTATCCCGAACGGGGGTTTCTGGACTGAAGCTTTCTTT
CASIPNGGFWTEAFF
>TRBV9|NA|TRBJ2-3|NA
TGTGCCAGCAGCGTAGGATCTAGCCTGGGCACAGATACGCAGTATTTT
CASSVGSSLGTDTQYF
>TRBV28|NA|TRBJ1-2|NA
TGTGCCAGCAATGGAGGGACCTCTGGCTACACCTTC
CASNGGTSGYTF
>TRBV30|NA|TRBJ2-7|TRBD2
TGTGCCTGGTCCCTGGGGTGGGGGGGCTCCTACGAGCAGTACTTC
CAWSLGWGGSYEQYF
>TRBV18|once|TRBJ2-3|TRBD2
TGTGCCAGCTCTCTCGGACTAGCGGGGACAGGGTCAGATACGCAGTATTTT
CASSLGLAGTGSDTQYF
>TRBV25-1|NA|TRBJ2-3|NA
TGTGCCAGCAGTGTTATTGACAGGAATTCAATAGATACGCAGTATTTT
CASSVIDRNSIDTQYF
>TRBV5-1|NA|TRBJ2-7|NA
TGCGCCAGCAGCTTGGGGGTTCCGACCTACGAGCAGTACTTC
CASSLGVPTYEQYF